This is a list of T cell receptor beta chains from one sample in a study of shared clonotypes between healthy human individuals. The assay was immunoSEQ multiplex PCR, and TCRdb's table has in-frame clones only and misses some. Of some 2,100,000 clones in the sample, more than 85% were seen once. The sample taken for sequencing was naive CD8+ T cells from PBMCs. The source is a man between 18 and 35 years old in good health. Some clones in this sample may be carry-over from other donors' samples. Both conserved end residues are part of each CDR3. The D gene is left open where the match is weak. Size is omitted from some rows. Given values are once, few, many or a class for expanded clones.

J gene: TRBJ2-5; V gene: TRBV19; D gene: TRBD2; clone size: .; CDR3 DNA: TGTGCCAGTAGTATGCGGGGGTCGTTGGAGACCCAGTACTTC; CDR3 protein: CASSMRGSLETQYF
J gene: TRBJ2-1; V gene: TRBV7-9; D gene: TRBD2; clone size: .; CDR3 DNA: TGTGCCAGCAGCTTTCCCGGGACTAGCGGCAATGAGCAGTTCTTC; CDR3 protein: CASSFPGTSGNEQFF
J gene: TRBJ2-5; V gene: TRBV28; D gene: TRBD1; clone size: .; CDR3 DNA: TGTGCCAGCAGTACAGTCCCGGGACAGAAAGAGAACCAGTACTTC; CDR3 protein: CASSTVPGQKENQYF
J gene: TRBJ2-1; V gene: TRBV7-2; D gene: .; clone size: once; CDR3 DNA: TGTGCCAGCAGCCTGGGCACTGCCCAAAATGAGCAGTTCTTC; CDR3 protein: CASSLGTAQNEQFF
J gene: TRBJ2-7; V gene: TRBV7-8; D gene: TRBD2; clone size: .; CDR3 DNA: TGTGCCAGCAGCTTTATAGGTAGCGGGAGGATAGACGAGCAGTACTTC; CDR3 protein: CASSFIGSGRIDEQYF
J gene: TRBJ1-5; V gene: TRBV27; D gene: TRBD1; clone size: .; CDR3 DNA: TGTGCCAGCAGCCCAGGGGGCCTTAGCAATCAGCCCCAGCATTTT; CDR3 protein: CASSPGGLSNQPQHF
J gene: TRBJ1-6; V gene: TRBV28; D gene: .; clone size: .; CDR3 DNA: TGTGCCAGCGGCGTCCGGGCAAAGGCACCCCTCCACTTT; CDR3 protein: CASGVRAKAPLHF
J gene: TRBJ2-3; V gene: TRBV9; D gene: TRBD2; clone size: .; CDR3 DNA: TGTGCCAGCAGCGCGAGCGGGAGTACAGATACGCAGTATTTT; CDR3 protein: CASSASGSTDTQYF
J gene: TRBJ2-2; V gene: TRBV6-5; D gene: .; clone size: .; CDR3 DNA: TGTGCCAGCAGCCCCGGGACGTCGAACACCGGGGAGCTGTTTTTT; CDR3 protein: CASSPGTSNTGELFF
J gene: TRBJ2-7; V gene: TRBV10-3; D gene: TRBD2; clone size: .; CDR3 DNA: TGTGCCATCAGTGTACTGACTAGCGGAAACTCCTACGAGCAGTACTTC; CDR3 protein: CAISVLTSGNSYEQYF
J gene: TRBJ2-2; V gene: TRBV6-4; D gene: .; clone size: .; CDR3 DNA: TGTGCCAGCACCCGGGACCCTATAACCGGGGAGCTGTTTTTT; CDR3 protein: CASTRDPITGELFF
J gene: TRBJ2-3; V gene: TRBV9; D gene: .; clone size: .; CDR3 DNA: TGTGCCAGCAGCGTAGCTAGGTCCGGCACAGATACGCAGTATTTT; CDR3 protein: CASSVARSGTDTQYF
J gene: TRBJ2-5; V gene: TRBV9; D gene: .; clone size: .; CDR3 DNA: TGTGCCAGCAGCCCCAATCAGGGCCGGGAGACCCAGTACTTC; CDR3 protein: CASSPNQGRETQYF
J gene: TRBJ2-7; V gene: TRBV27; D gene: TRBD1; clone size: .; CDR3 DNA: TGTGCCAGCAGAAACACCGGGACAGGGATAATTCACGAGCAGTACTTC; CDR3 protein: CASRNTGTGIIHEQYF
J gene: TRBJ1-1; V gene: TRBV6-5; D gene: TRBD1; clone size: .; CDR3 DNA: TGTGCCAGCAGTCCCGACAGGGTTGGCACTGAAGCTTTCTTT; CDR3 protein: CASSPDRVGTEAFF
J gene: TRBJ2-1; V gene: TRBV12-5; D gene: .; clone size: .; CDR3 DNA: TGTGCTAGTGGGGGCGGGCCAACCTACAATGAGCAGTTCTTC; CDR3 protein: CASGGGPTYNEQFF
J gene: TRBJ1-1; V gene: TRBV11-3; D gene: .; clone size: .; CDR3 DNA: TGTGCCAGCAGCGCTGGACTCCTTAATGAAGCTTTCTTT; CDR3 protein: CASSAGLLNEAFF
J gene: TRBJ1-2; V gene: TRBV27; D gene: .; clone size: .; CDR3 DNA: TGTGCCAGCAGTTTAGGACCTCTTTCCGGCTACACCTTC; CDR3 protein: CASSLGPLSGYTF
J gene: TRBJ1-1; V gene: TRBV19; D gene: .; clone size: .; CDR3 DNA: TGTGCCAGTAGTACGGGGGGGAACACTGAAGCTTTCTTT; CDR3 protein: CASSTGGNTEAFF
J gene: TRBJ1-1; V gene: TRBV19; D gene: .; clone size: .; CDR3 DNA: TGTGCCAGTAGTAAGGGCCTTGAAGCTTTCTTT; CDR3 protein: CASSKGLEAFF
J gene: TRBJ1-6; V gene: TRBV1; D gene: .; clone size: .; CDR3 DNA: TGCACCAGCAGCCTCGGGACACCCCATAATTCACCCCTCCACTTT; CDR3 protein: CTSSLGTPHNSPLHF
J gene: TRBJ2-1; V gene: TRBV27; D gene: .; clone size: .; CDR3 DNA: TGTGCCAGCAGTTTCTCCCCCGGGGGCTACAATGAGCAGTTCTTC; CDR3 protein: CASSFSPGGYNEQFF
J gene: TRBJ2-2; V gene: TRBV28; D gene: TRBD2; clone size: .; CDR3 DNA: TGTGCCAGCACCCCCCTTCGGGAGGGGGTAAACACCGGGGAGCTGTTTTTT; CDR3 protein: CASTPLREGVNTGELFF
J gene: TRBJ2-3; V gene: TRBV18; D gene: .; clone size: .; CDR3 DNA: TGTGCCAGCTCACCTCCCAAGTGGGGGGAAGGTTCGGATACGCAGTATTTT; CDR3 protein: CASSPPKWGEGSDTQYF
J gene: TRBJ2-7; V gene: TRBV15; D gene: .; clone size: .; CDR3 DNA: TGTGCCACCAGCAGAGATCCTAGGCAGTCCTACGAGCAGTACTTC; CDR3 protein: CATSRDPRQSYEQYF
J gene: TRBJ2-5; V gene: TRBV29-1; D gene: TRBD2; clone size: .; CDR3 DNA: TGCAGCGTTGAAGGGGCTAGCGGGTTGTGGGAGACCCAGTACTTC; CDR3 protein: CSVEGASGLWETQYF
J gene: TRBJ2-2; V gene: TRBV7-2; D gene: TRBD1; clone size: .; CDR3 DNA: TGTGCCAGCAGCTTAGGGTCGCAGGGGGCGGCCGGGGAGCTGTTTTTT; CDR3 protein: CASSLGSQGAAGELFF
J gene: TRBJ2-1; V gene: TRBV27; D gene: TRBD2; clone size: .; CDR3 DNA: TGTGCCAGCAGTTTATATCTAGCGGGAGCCCTAGGCCATGAGCAGTTCTTC; CDR3 protein: CASSLYLAGALGHEQFF
J gene: TRBJ1-1; V gene: TRBV11-2; D gene: .; clone size: .; CDR3 DNA: TGTGCCAGCAGTTCAGACGGGACGAACACTGAAGCTTTCTTT; CDR3 protein: CASSSDGTNTEAFF
J gene: TRBJ2-3; V gene: TRBV21-1; D gene: .; clone size: .; CDR3 DNA: TGTGCCAGGATCGACAGGGGGCACACAGATACGCAGTATTTT; CDR3 protein: CARIDRGHTDTQYF
J gene: TRBJ2-7; V gene: TRBV6-6; D gene: .; clone size: .; CDR3 DNA: TGTGCCAGCAGTTCCACAGGGATGTCCTACGAGCAGTACTTC; CDR3 protein: CASSSTGMSYEQYF
J gene: TRBJ2-3; V gene: TRBV2; D gene: .; clone size: .; CDR3 DNA: TGTGCCAGCAGTGATACGGTGGTAGGAACAGATACGCAGTATTTT; CDR3 protein: CASSDTVVGTDTQYF
J gene: TRBJ1-1; V gene: TRBV12-5; D gene: .; clone size: few; CDR3 DNA: TGTGCTAGTGGTTTGGACTGGACCACTATGGGCACTGAAGCTTTCTTT; CDR3 protein: CASGLDWTTMGTEAFF
J gene: TRBJ2-7; V gene: TRBV5-6; D gene: TRBD1; clone size: .; CDR3 DNA: TGTGCCAGCAGCTCCCGACAGGGCAGGGTCTACGAGCAGTACTTC; CDR3 protein: CASSSRQGRVYEQYF
J gene: TRBJ2-7; V gene: TRBV29-1; D gene: TRBD2; clone size: .; CDR3 DNA: TGCAGCGTCGGGGGGAGGTTGGGCGGGAGGATATACGAGCAGTACTTC; CDR3 protein: CSVGGRLGGRIYEQYF
J gene: TRBJ1-3; V gene: TRBV14; D gene: .; clone size: .; CDR3 DNA: TGTGCCAGCAGCCAAGGCCCCGGGGCCCCACGAGGAAACACCATATATTTT; CDR3 protein: CASSQGPGAPRGNTIYF
J gene: TRBJ2-3; V gene: TRBV19; D gene: .; clone size: .; CDR3 DNA: TGTGCCAGTAGTATAGTTTTCGGGGGAGATACGCAGTATTTT; CDR3 protein: CASSIVFGGDTQYF
J gene: TRBJ1-1; V gene: TRBV27; D gene: .; clone size: .; CDR3 DNA: TGTGCCAGCAGCTCCGAAGGATTGAACACTGAAGCTTTCTTT; CDR3 protein: CASSSEGLNTEAFF
J gene: TRBJ1-2; V gene: TRBV5-6; D gene: .; clone size: .; CDR3 DNA: TGTGCCAGCAGCACCCGGACAGCCTCCGATGGCTACACCTTC; CDR3 protein: CASSTRTASDGYTF
J gene: TRBJ1-2; V gene: TRBV27; D gene: .; clone size: .; CDR3 DNA: TGTGCCAGCAGTTTAATCGCTAGTAGGGTGTATGGCTACACCTTC; CDR3 protein: CASSLIASRVYGYTF
J gene: TRBJ1-2; V gene: TRBV27; D gene: TRBD1; clone size: .; CDR3 DNA: TGTGCCAGCAGCCACATCGACAGGGGAGAAGGCTACACCTTC; CDR3 protein: CASSHIDRGEGYTF